These 24 T cell receptor beta chains were all obtained from the same sample, sequenced in a study of T cell responses to AZD1222 COVID-19 vaccine. TCRdb's copy holds only in-frame clones and misses some; the assay was immunoSEQ multiplex PCR. The table includes 75,000 to 85,000 clones, about nine tenths detected once. The sample here was peripheral blood, taken on day 0 of AZD1222 vaccination. The receptors come from an adult in good health.

The chain carries TRBV7-9 and TRBJ2-1; D not certain. The CDR3 consists of 14 residues. The germline V and J ends were trimmed by 5 bases and 12 bases, with 20 bases remaining between them. Germline V gene data show CDR1 as SEHNR and CDR2 as FQNEAQ (reference sequence). CDR3 residues: CASSISDGPMGQFF. The CDR3 DNA is TGTGCCAGCAGCATTTCGGACGGTCCAATGGGGCAGTTCTTC.

The chain links TRBV4-3 to TRBJ2-3; 11 bases align to TRBD2. The CDR3 runs to 17 residues. In germline, CDR1 is LGHNA, CDR2 YSLEER. V was clipped by 3 bases and J by 1 base; unmatched bases: 6. CDR3 in DNA: TGCGCCAGCAGCCAGCTACTAGCGGGAGCGGGCACAGATACGCAGTATTTT. It codes for CASSQLLAGAGTDTQYF.

This chain links TRBV29-1 with TRBJ2-7; D remains unclear. V dropped 1 base and J dropped 4 bases, with 14 bases sitting between them. Germline CDR1 reads SQVTM; CDR2 reads ANQGSEA. CDR3 length: 14 amino acids. The CDR3 coding sequence is TGCAGCGTTGAAGTACGGGCCAGGATATACGAGCAGTACTTC. Its protein product is CSVEVRARIYEQYF.

The V gene is TRBV18, the J gene TRBJ2-4, with 9 bases lining up with TRBD1. The trim removed 3 bases at V and 11 bases at J, leaving 17 bases unmatched. Looked up from germline, CDR1 is KGHSH and CDR2 is LQKENI. There are 17 residues in the CDR3. In nucleotides, the CDR3 is TGTGCCAGCTCACCCGGGACAGGGCTTAGGGATGGAGGTGTTCAGTACTTC. Its translation is CASSPGTGLRDGGVQYF.

This chain links TRBV4-3 with TRBJ1-1; D call uncertain. The ends were cut back, 1 base at V and 11 bases at J, with 14 bases in the middle. Germline V gene data show CDR1 as LGHNA and CDR2 as YSLEER. The CDR3 is made up of 13 amino acids. CDR3 DNA: TGCGCCAGCAGCCAAGTTTGGTCAGAGCATGCTTTCTTT. Translation gives CASSQVWSEHAFF.

The chain links TRBV6-7 to TRBJ1-1; TRBD1 might be the D (6 bases). TRBV6-7 is given ORF status, its function remaining uncertain. This CDR3 contains 17 residues. V was pared by 5 bases and J by 1 base, with 20 bases between. This CDR3 is CASSPPESDRTNTEAFF. Here the CDR3 DNA reads TGTGCCAGCAGTCCCCCGGAATCAGACAGGACGAACACTGAAGCTTTCTTT.

The CDR3 here is CASSQGSQETQYF. CDR3 nucleotide sequence: TGTGCCAGCAGCCAAGGCAGCCAAGAGACCCAGTACTTC. This chain links TRBV16 with TRBJ2-5; D not resolved. From germline, CDR1 is KGHSY and CDR2 FQNENV. The germline V and J ends were trimmed by 2 bases and 1 base, with 5 bases remaining between them. The CDR3 is made up of 13 amino acids.

Details on this clone: The same CDR3 is also encoded by other DNA sequences in this sample. This sequence joins TRBV20-1 and TRBJ2-1; D gene ambiguous. The CDR3 totals 11 residues. From germline, CDR1 is DFQATT and CDR2 SNEGSKA (reference sequence). The V end lost 4 bases, the J end lost 4 bases, and 5 bases lay between the germline ends. Here the CDR3 reads CSATGYNEQFF. DNA of the CDR3: TGCAGTGCTACCGGGTACAATGAGCAGTTCTTC.

The chain links TRBV20-1 to TRBJ1-1; 9 bases are shared with TRBD1. The CDR3 sequence is 15 residues long. Losses at the gene ends were 3 bases for V and 3 bases for J; bases not matched to a gene: 8. Per the germline V gene, CDR1 is DFQATT and CDR2 is SNEGSKA (reference sequence). The CDR3 nucleotides are TGCAGTGCTAGTGGGGGACAGGGTGGGGACACTGAAGCTTTCTTT. Its translation is CSASGGQGGDTEAFF.

V usage is TRBV6-5 and J usage is TRBJ1-1, with D possibly TRBD1 on 5 matching bases. The CDR3 has 14 residues. Germline-derived CDR1 and CDR2 are MNHEY and SVGAGI. The V end lost 2 bases, the J end lost 2 bases, and 9 bases lay between the germline ends. CDR3 coding DNA: TGTGCCAGCAGTTACCAAACAGGAAACACTGAAGCTTTCTTT. Its protein product is CASSYQTGNTEAFF.

This chain connects TRBV9 to TRBJ1-1; D is uncertain. The CDR3 consists of 12 residues. Germline V CDR1 and CDR2: SGDLS, YYNGEE. The ends were cut back, 0 bases at V and 3 bases at J, with 3 bases in the middle. The chain's CDR3 is CASSVGDTEAFF. The CDR3 region has the DNA TGTGCCAGCAGCGTAGGGGACACTGAAGCTTTCTTT.

J is TRBJ1-4 and V is TRBV11-3; 7 nucleotides match TRBD1. The V gene end was trimmed by 6 bases and the J gene end by 6 bases; junction bases not matched to a gene: 10. CDR1 is SGHNT and CDR2 is YENEEA in the germline V gene. The CDR3 is made up of 15 amino acids. CDR3 residues: CASSRRQGGHEKLFF. The CDR3 DNA reads TGTGCCAGCAGTCGCCGACAGGGAGGGCATGAAAAACTGTTTTTT.

The chain recombines TRBV28 with TRBJ1-4, with TRBD1 identical over 7 bases. Germline V CDR1 and CDR2: MDHEN, SYDVKM. The CDR3 spans 13 residues. The trim removed 7 bases at V and 8 bases at J, leaving 7 bases unmatched. CDR3 in amino acids: CASNTGVREKLFF. The DNA of the CDR3 is TGTGCCAGCAACACAGGGGTCCGGGAAAAACTGTTTTTT.

The V call is TRBV7-2, the J call TRBJ2-1; weak D call: TRBD1 (5 bases). Germline CDR1 is SGHTA and CDR2 is FQGNSA. Trimming stripped 0 bases from V and 12 bases from J, with 12 bases between. This CDR3 is built from 13 residues. For the CDR3, the DNA is TGTGCCAGCAGCTTAGCGGGGCGGTTAGGGCAGTTCTTC. Amino acid sequence: CASSLAGRLGQFF.

V and J are TRBV4-1 and TRBJ2-7; 8 bases are shared with TRBD1. V was clipped by 1 base and J by 6 bases; unmatched bases: 11. CDR1 MGHRA and CDR2 YSYEKL come from the germline V gene. CDR3 length: 16 residues. CDR3 residues: CASSQGNWDRRPEQYF. CDR3 nucleotide sequence: TGCGCCAGCAGCCAAGGGAACTGGGACAGGCGCCCCGAGCAGTACTTC.

This clone is labeled as medium-sized. The chain employs TRBV27 and TRBJ2-1; D might be TRBD2 (5 bases). CDR3 length: 14 residues. V was pared by 5 bases and J by 6 bases, with 14 bases between. Germline V gene data show CDR1 as MNHEY and CDR2 as SMNVEV (reference sequence). The CDR3 spells CASSHLERVNEQFF. The CDR3 DNA reads as TGTGCCAGCAGTCATCTGGAGAGGGTCAATGAGCAGTTCTTC.

J is TRBJ2-5 and V is TRBV6-2 or TRBV6-3, with a possible D match to TRBD2 (5 bases). Trimming took off 4 bases at V and 5 bases at J, with 11 bases between the two ends. Germline-derived CDR1 and CDR2 are MNHEY and SVGEGT. This CDR3 spans 13 amino acids. CDR3 in DNA: TGTGCCAGCAGTTTTGGCAGGAGGGAGACCCAGTACTTC. Its protein is CASSFGRRETQYF.

The chain recombines TRBV19 with TRBJ1-2, with TRBD1 identical over 7 bases. Trimming took 9 bases from V and 8 from J; bases not matched to a gene: 9. CDR1 LNHDA and CDR2 SQIVND come from the germline V gene (reference sequence). The CDR3 extends over 12 amino acids. CDR3 bases: TGTGCCAGCAAACAGGGGATGGGGGGCTACACCTTC. Protein product: CASKQGMGGYTF.

The rearrangement links TRBV4-3 to TRBJ1-4; no clear D gene. V was trimmed by 0 bases and J by 0 bases, leaving 11 bases between them. The CDR3 is made up of 17 amino acids. Germline V lookup: CDR1 LGHNA, CDR2 YSLEER. Here the CDR3 DNA reads TGCGCCAGCAGCCAAGACCCTCCGGGCGCAACTAATGAAAAACTGTTTTTT. Its protein is CASSQDPPGATNEKLFF.

The chain joins TRBV27 to TRBJ2-1, with D perhaps matching TRBD1 (5 bases). The V gene lost 2 bases and the J gene lost 6 bases, with 20 bases spanning the gap. Germline loops: CDR1 MNHEY, CDR2 SMNVEV (reference sequence). This CDR3 comprises 17 residues. CDR3 loop: CASSLVTSRQRGNEQFF. The DNA for the CDR3 is TGTGCCAGCAGTTTAGTGACCTCTCGCCAAAGGGGCAATGAGCAGTTCTTC.

The V and J genes are TRBV12-5 and TRBJ1-2, with D possibly TRBD1 on 5 matching bases. Germline values: CDR1 LGHNT, CDR2 FRNRAP. V shed 4 bases and J shed 6 bases, with 15 bases lying between them. The CDR3 spans 14 residues. This CDR3 reads CASGSRDLANGYTF. CDR3 DNA: TGTGCTAGTGGTTCCCGGGACTTGGCCAATGGCTACACCTTC.

The V gene is TRBV11-3, the J gene TRBJ2-3, with unresolved D. Germline V gives CDR1 SGHNT, CDR2 YENEEA. V gave up 3 bases and J gave up 3 bases, with 4 bases separating them. The CDR3 contains 12 residues. The chain's CDR3 is CASSLRTDTQYF. CDR3 in DNA: TGTGCCAGCAGCTTGAGGACAGATACGCAGTATTTT.

In DNA, the CDR3 is TGTGCCACCAGCAGAGATAGGACCTCCTACGAGCAGTACTTC. Translating it yields CATSRDRTSYEQYF. The chain employs TRBV15 and TRBJ2-7; D ambiguous. Deletions cut 0 bases from V and 0 bases from J, with 6 bases between. CDR3 length equals 14 residues. Looked up from germline, CDR1 is LNHNV and CDR2 is YYDKDF (reference sequence).

The chain couples TRBV2 to TRBJ2-2, with D unresolved. The V and J ends lost 6 bases and 5 bases respectively, with 10 bases between them. Germline assignment: CDR1 SNHLY and CDR2 FYNNEI. CDR3 length: 13 residues. For the CDR3, the DNA is TGTGCCAGCAGCATCACGGATACCGGGGAGCTGTTTTTT. Amino acid sequence: CASSITDTGELFF.